This T cell receptor (beta chain) is from a study of graft-versus-host responses after intestinal transplantation. In this sample, this clone turned up once. Intraepithelial and lamina propria lymphocytes were isolated from graft specimens. V lost 6 bases to trimming and J lost 4 bases; unmatched junction nucleotides: 8. The CDR3 contains 14 residues. Germline V CDR1 and CDR2: MNHEY, SVGAGI. Sequenced by immunoSEQ multiplex PCR; TCRdb stores in-frame clones only, minus some. Of about 4,000 clones listed, roughly 78% were seen once; the top ten hold 6% to 8.5%. The input for sequencing was ileum tissue, taken 17 days after transplant. The chain combines TRBV6-5 with TRBJ2-7, with 8 bases lining up with TRBD2. This receptor was taken from a human patient who received an intestinal transplant, so some T cells may come from the graft donor. The CDR3 sequence: CASSSRGASYEQYV. The CDR3 DNA sequence: TGTGCCAGCAGCTCGCGGGGGGCTAGTTACGAGCAGTACGTC.